The rows below give T cell receptor beta chains drawn from one sample of a study of T cell repertoires in cytomegalovirus infection. One entry per CDR3 protein results from TCRdb running MiXCR on the reads. In the table there are about 770,000 distinct CDR3 sequences, roughly 28% of which are singletons. No antigen is known for these receptors. The sample in question was cultured CD8+ T cells from PBMCs, obtained from culture after CMV antigen stimulation. The receptors originated from a human donor in good health (CMV status not recorded). Some clones in this sample may be carry-over from other donors' samples. CDR3s leave out the opening cysteine and the closing phenylalanine or tryptophan. Where a row states a size, it is once, few, many or the class of an expanded clone; other rows omit it.

abundance: medium-sized; len: 10; v_gene: TRBV7-9; j_gene: TRBJ1-2; CDR3aa: ASSLPSSGYT
abundance: NA; len: 14; v_gene: TRBV2; j_gene: TRBJ2-1; CDR3aa: ASRHPGLDSYNEQF
abundance: many; len: 13; v_gene: TRBV7-9; j_gene: TRBJ2-5; CDR3aa: ASSLEVTGRETQY
abundance: NA; len: 14; v_gene: TRBV2; j_gene: TRBJ2-5; CDR3aa: ASGGLATDYQETQY
abundance: few; len: 13; v_gene: TRBV15; j_gene: TRBJ2-1; CDR3aa: ATSRDGLAGGEQF
abundance: few; len: 11; v_gene: TRBV4-1; j_gene: TRBJ2-3; CDR3aa: ASSQTSPNTQY
abundance: NA; len: 16; v_gene: TRBV5-6; j_gene: TRBJ2-3; CDR3aa: ASSFSPGTGSGADTQY
abundance: NA; len: 12; v_gene: TRBV6-2/TRBV6-3; j_gene: TRBJ2-2; CDR3aa: ASSYAYPGGELF
abundance: NA; len: 11; v_gene: TRBV24-1; j_gene: TRBJ2-1; CDR3aa: ATQKPGDNEQF
abundance: NA; len: 12; v_gene: TRBV27; j_gene: TRBJ2-3; CDR3aa: ASSLSRGSDTQY
abundance: few; len: 13; v_gene: TRBV27; j_gene: TRBJ2-1; CDR3aa: ASSPSGLSYNEQF
abundance: few; len: 14; v_gene: TRBV10-3; j_gene: TRBJ2-3; CDR3aa: AISIRTSGERSTQY
abundance: NA; len: 12; v_gene: TRBV27; j_gene: TRBJ2-1; CDR3aa: ASSPRQGAYEQF
abundance: NA; len: 14; v_gene: TRBV7-3; j_gene: TRBJ2-3; CDR3aa: ASSPLGGGAPDTQY
abundance: few; len: 12; v_gene: TRBV19; j_gene: TRBJ2-7; CDR3aa: ASSIIQGANEQY
abundance: few; len: 13; v_gene: TRBV6-5; j_gene: TRBJ1-1; CDR3aa: ASSYSRTRNTEAF
abundance: few; len: 13; v_gene: TRBV24-1; j_gene: TRBJ2-3; CDR3aa: ATSGRGGLSDTQY